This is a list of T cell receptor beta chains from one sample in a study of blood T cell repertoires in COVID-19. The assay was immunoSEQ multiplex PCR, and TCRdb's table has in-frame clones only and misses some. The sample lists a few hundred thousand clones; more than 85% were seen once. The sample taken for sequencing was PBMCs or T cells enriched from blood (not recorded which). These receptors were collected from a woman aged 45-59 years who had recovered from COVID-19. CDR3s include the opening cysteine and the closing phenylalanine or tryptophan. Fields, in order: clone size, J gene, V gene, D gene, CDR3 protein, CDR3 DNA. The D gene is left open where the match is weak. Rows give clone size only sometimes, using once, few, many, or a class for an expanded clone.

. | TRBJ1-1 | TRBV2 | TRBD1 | CASSENGQGWGTEAFF | TGTGCCAGCAGTGAAAATGGACAGGGTTGGGGCACTGAAGCTTTCTTT
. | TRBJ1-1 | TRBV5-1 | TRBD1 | CASSFAGGQGGRTEAFF | TGCGCCAGCAGCTTTGCCGGGGGACAGGGTGGTCGCACTGAAGCTTTCTTT
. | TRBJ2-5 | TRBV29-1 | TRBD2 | CSAQPSGRETQYF | TGCAGCGCCCAACCTAGCGGGAGAGAGACCCAGTACTTC
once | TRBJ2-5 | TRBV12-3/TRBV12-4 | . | CASSFLRETQYF | TGTGCCAGCAGTTTCCTTCGAGAGACCCAGTACTTC
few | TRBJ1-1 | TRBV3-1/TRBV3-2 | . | CASSQDSGGLDTEAFF | TGTGCCAGCAGCCAAGATAGCGGGGGCCTCGACACTGAAGCTTTCTTT
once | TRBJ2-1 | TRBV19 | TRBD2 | CASSTGLAGYNEQFF | TGTGCCAGTAGTACGGGACTAGCGGGGTACAATGAGCAGTTCTTC
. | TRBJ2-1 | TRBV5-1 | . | CASSGRSNEQFF | TGCGCCAGCAGCGGCCGTTCGAATGAGCAGTTCTTC
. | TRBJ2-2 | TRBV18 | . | CASSLGQPPLFF | TGTGCCAGCTCCCTTGGACAGCCCCCGCTGTTTTTT
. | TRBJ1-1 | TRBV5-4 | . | CASTTGGARAEAFF | TGTGCCAGCACCACAGGAGGGGCGAGGGCTGAAGCTTTCTTT
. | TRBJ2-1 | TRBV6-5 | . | CASSWGPDNEQFF | TGTGCCAGCAGCTGGGGGCCCGACAATGAGCAGTTCTTC
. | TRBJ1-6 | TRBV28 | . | CATRTSTGSYNSPLHF | TGTGCCACCCGAACGAGTACAGGGAGTTATAATTCACCCCTCCACTTT
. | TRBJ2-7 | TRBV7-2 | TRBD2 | CASSVLAASYEQYF | TGTGCCAGCAGCGTACTAGCGGCCTCCTACGAGCAGTACTTC
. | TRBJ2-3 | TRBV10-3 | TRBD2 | CATLAGGGTDTQYF | TGTGCCACACTAGCGGGGGGGGGCACAGATACGCAGTATTTT
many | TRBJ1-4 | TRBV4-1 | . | CASSLLGEKLFF | TGCGCCAGCAGCCTTCTCGGTGAAAAACTGTTTTTT
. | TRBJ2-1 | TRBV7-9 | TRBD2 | CASSLRALAGDTIDNEQFF | TGTGCCAGCAGCTTACGGGCCCTAGCGGGAGATACAATCGACAATGAGCAGTTCTTC
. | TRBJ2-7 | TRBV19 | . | CASSIGQGRAYEQYF | TGTGCCAGTAGTATTGGGCAGGGTCGCGCCTACGAGCAGTACTTC
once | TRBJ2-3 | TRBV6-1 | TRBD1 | CASSEDREDTQYF | TGTGCCAGCAGTGAGGACAGGGAAGATACGCAGTATTTT